This T cell receptor (beta chain) was captured by sequencing in a study of control samples from healthy donors and cancer patients (TCRdb year 2020). V ends up 3 bases short and J 0 bases short, with an unmatched junction base count of 6. Reading the germline V gene gives CDR1 SGHRS and CDR2 YFSETQ. Inclusive of the bounding cysteine and phenylalanine, the CDR3 is 16 residues long. The kept DNA is CDR3 alone, 48 bases in frame from the first base. Note on this clone: The antigen it binds to is not known. No per-base quality is available; no much larger clone lies one base away.

The method was the immunoSEQ multiplex PCR assay. TCRdb retrieved this table from immuneACCESS and kept in-frame rearrangements only. Not all clones are present; in checked studies, unresolved V genes account for under half, and no reason is known for the remainder. The sample table records roughly 21,000 clones; approximately 80% of these occur just once. The top ten constitute around 23% of the sample. The sequenced sample consisted of PBMCs. The receptor comes from a man aged 55-75 years with colorectal cancer. This chain is built from TRBV5-1 and TRBJ1-3; TRBD1 matches 7 bases in the middle. The nucleotide sequence reads TGCGCCAGCAGCTCAGGGGGACGTAACTCTGGAAACACCATATATTTT. Its protein product is CASSSGGRNSGNTIYF.